Listed here are 24 T cell receptor beta chains from one sample, sequenced in a study of blood T cell repertoires in COVID-19. This table comes from immunoSEQ multiplex PCR, and its TCRdb copy is limited to in-frame clones, with some not included. The sample carries approximately 290,000 clones, about 80% recorded once. The sample taken for sequencing was peripheral blood. The receptor source for this set is a person aged 65 to 79 with COVID-19, enrolled during active disease.

This clone has ten or more counts. The V gene is TRBV29-1, the J gene TRBJ1-1; 9 bases map to TRBD1. Germline values: CDR1 SQVTM, CDR2 ANQGSEA. This CDR3 is built from 13 residues. Trimming at V came to 5 bases and at J to 9 bases, leaving 10 bases not matched to a gene. CDR3 region: CSVRDRVVFKAFF. Written as DNA, the CDR3 is TGCAGCGTTAGGGACAGGGTCGTTTTTAAAGCTTTCTTT. Full variable domain (remainder filled in from reference TRBV29-1 and TRBJ1-1): SAVISQKPSRDICQRGTSLTIQCQVDSQVTMMFWYRQQPGQSLTLIATANQGSEATYESGFVIDKFPISRPNLTFSTLTVSNMSPEDSSIYLCSVRDRVVFKAFFGQGTRLTVV.

The V and J genes are TRBV7-9 and TRBJ1-6, with D tentatively TRBD1 (6 bases). There are 15 residues in the CDR3. From germline, CDR1 is SEHNR and CDR2 FQNEAQ (reference sequence). The V end lost 0 bases, the J end lost 10 bases, and 13 bases lay between the germline ends. CDR3: CASSLARGASSPLHF. CDR3 DNA: TGTGCCAGCAGCTTAGCGCGGGGGGCCAGCTCACCCCTCCACTTT.

The V call is TRBV7-3, the J call TRBJ2-1; 10 bases match TRBD2. The CDR3 has 18 residues. Germline assignment: CDR1 SGHTA and CDR2 FQGTGA. V trimming: 4 bases; J trimming: 7 bases; junction bases outside the gene matches: 16. For the CDR3, the DNA is TGTGCCAGCAGCTCCAGAGAGGCACTAGCGGGGCGGGGGAATGAGCAGTTCTTC. Encoded protein: CASSSREALAGRGNEQFF.

This chain uses TRBV3-1 (or the pseudogene TRBV3-2) with TRBJ2-1; tentatively, D is TRBD1 (6 bases). Between the trimmed V and J ends, which lost 6 bases and 5 bases, there was a span of 14 bases. Germline values: CDR1 LGHDT, CDR2 YNNKEL (reference sequence). The CDR3 extends over 14 amino acids. As DNA, the CDR3 is TGTGCCAGCAGTTTCAGGACAGTCCACAATGAGCAGTTCTTC. This encodes CASSFRTVHNEQFF.

The chain has TRBV11-3 and TRBJ1-2, with a weak D call TRBD1 (6 bases). Looked up from germline, CDR1 is SGHNT and CDR2 is YENEEA. CDR3 length equals 14 residues. Trimming removed 2 bases from V and 9 bases from J, with 16 bases in between. The chain's CDR3 is CASSLYRERDRYTF. CDR3 nucleotide sequence: TGTGCCAGCAGCTTATACAGGGAGCGGGACCGCTACACCTTC.

This clone was observed a handful of times. J is TRBJ2-3 and V is TRBV20-1; D is uncertain. V gave up 3 bases and J gave up 2 bases, with 9 bases separating them. CDR3 length: 13 residues. Per the germline V gene, CDR1 is DFQATT and CDR2 is SNEGSKA (reference sequence). For the CDR3, the DNA is TGCAGTGCTAGTAGCCATACCACAGATACGCAGTATTTT. Translated, it gives CSASSHTTDTQYF.

The chain recombines TRBV2 with TRBJ1-2; D is ambiguous. This CDR3 comprises 16 residues. V lost 3 bases and J lost 7, with 21 bases in between. CDR1 and CDR2 from the germline V gene are SNHLY and FYNNEI. The CDR3: CASSDSQTGGMGGYTF. CDR3 nucleotides: TGTGCCAGCAGTGACTCCCAAACCGGAGGGATGGGTGGCTACACCTTC. Looking up the rest from reference TRBV2 and TRBJ1-2 gives the full variable domain: EPEVTQTPSHQVTQMGQEVILRCVPISNHLYFYWYRQILGQKVEFLVSFYNNEISEKSEIFDDQFSVERPDGSNFTLKIRSTKLEDSAMYFCASSDSQTGGMGGYTFGSGTRLTVV.

The chain joins TRBV7-3 to TRBJ1-3; 7 bases map to TRBD1. The CDR3 sequence is 14 residues long. Germline trimming cut 8 bases from V and 4 bases from J; bases unmatched to any gene: 8. CDR1 is SGHTA and CDR2 is FQGTGA in the germline V gene. The CDR3 sequence: CASLTGAGGNTIYF. CDR3 nucleotide sequence: TGTGCCAGCCTTACAGGGGCCGGGGGAAACACCATATATTTT.

The chain has TRBV7-9 and TRBJ2-1; D unclear. V lost 5 bases to trimming and J lost 4 bases, with 9 bases between them. This CDR3 region has 13 residues. Per germline, CDR1 SEHNR and CDR2 FQNEAQ (reference sequence). CDR3 in DNA: TGTGCCAGCAGCCGTCAAGAGTACAATGAGCAGTTCTTC. Translated: CASSRQEYNEQFF. The full variable domain, completed using reference TRBV7-9 and TRBJ2-1, is DTGVSQNPRHKITKRGQNVTFRCDPISEHNRLYWYRQTLGQGPEFLTYFQNEAQLEKSRLLSDRFSAERPKGSFSTLEIQRTEQGDSAMYLCASSRQEYNEQFFGPGTRLTVL.

The chain recombines TRBV14 with TRBJ2-1; D is undetermined. The CDR3 contains 11 residues. CDR1 SGHDN and CDR2 FVKESK come from the germline V gene. Trimming left V 5 bases short and J 5 bases short, with 4 bases between. The CDR3 here is CASSINNEQFF. For the CDR3, the DNA is TGTGCCAGCAGCATAAACAATGAGCAGTTCTTC.

J is TRBJ1-4 and V is TRBV5-8; a possible D gene is TRBD1 (5 bases). Trimming left V 0 bases short and J 0 bases short, with 12 bases between. The CDR3 contains 17 residues. Looked up from germline, CDR1 is SGHTS and CDR2 is YDEGEE. As DNA, the CDR3 is TGTGCCAGCAGCTTGGGGACATCATCCGCAACTAATGAAAAACTGTTTTTT. It specifies CASSLGTSSATNEKLFF. Full variable domain (outside the CDR3, taken from reference TRBV5-8 and TRBJ1-4): EAGVTQSPTHLIKTRGQQATLRCSPISGHTSVYWYQQALGLGLQFLLWYDEGEERNRGNFPPRFSGRQFPNYSSELNVNALELEDSALYLCASSLGTSSATNEKLFFGSGTQLSVL.

The chain is built from TRBV7-6 and TRBJ2-3; 8 nucleotides match TRBD2. The trim removed 1 base at V and 1 base at J, leaving 1 base unmatched. The CDR3 runs to 15 residues. CDR1 and CDR2 (germline): SGHVS, FNYEAQ. The CDR3 nucleotides read TGTGCCAGCAGCTTAGACGGGGGGGGCACAGATACGCAGTATTTT. This gives the protein CASSLDGGGTDTQYF.

V and J are TRBV6-2 or TRBV6-3 and TRBJ1-2; a possible D gene is TRBD1 (6 bases). V was clipped by 5 bases and J by 5 bases, with 15 bases between them. The CDR3 length is 14 residues. CDR1 is MNHEY and CDR2 is SVGEGT in the germline V gene. In nucleotides, the CDR3 is TGTGCCAGCAGTAGAGAACAGGGTACTTATGGCTACACCTTC. The encoded protein is CASSREQGTYGYTF.

V gene TRBV3-1 (or the pseudogene TRBV3-2) combines with J gene TRBJ1-1; tentative D call: TRBD1 (5 bases). The CDR3 loop spans 15 amino acids. The germline V and J ends were trimmed by 8 bases and 1 base, with 17 bases remaining between them. Germline assignment: CDR1 LGHDT and CDR2 YNNKEL (reference sequence). The CDR3 sequence: CASGRLGLQNTEAFF. The CDR3 nucleotides read TGTGCCAGCGGACGACTGGGACTGCAGAACACTGAAGCTTTCTTT.

Here the CDR3 DNA reads TGTGCCACCAGTGCCGTGACTAGCGGGAGTTTCTACAATGAGCAGTTCTTC. Its translation is CATSAVTSGSFYNEQFF. V gene TRBV24-1 combines with J gene TRBJ2-1; 12 positions agree with TRBD2. The CDR3 is 17 residues long. V was clipped by 5 bases and J by 3 bases; unmatched bases: 7. Germline V gives CDR1 KGHDR, CDR2 SFDVKD.

The chain has TRBV18 and TRBJ2-1, with 11 bases identical to TRBD2. With 0 bases clipped from V and 4 bases from J, the junction kept 2 bases outside the gene matches. Germline loops: CDR1 KGHSH, CDR2 LQKENI. CDR3 length: 16 amino acids. DNA for the CDR3: TGTGCCAGCTCACCACCAGGGACTAGCGGATACAATGAGCAGTTCTTC. Protein product: CASSPPGTSGYNEQFF.

This chain links TRBV9 with TRBJ2-1; D gene unclear. V gave up 0 bases and J gave up 8 bases, with 9 bases separating them. Germline V gene data show CDR1 as SGDLS and CDR2 as YYNGEE. This CDR3 is 13 amino acids long. This CDR3 reads CASSVVLSHEQFF. The CDR3, as DNA: TGTGCCAGCAGCGTAGTTCTTAGCCATGAGCAGTTCTTC.

The chain couples TRBV14 to TRBJ2-3; 7 bases match TRBD1. V was pared by 0 bases and J by 0 bases, with 3 bases of the junction left unmatched. The CDR3 totals 16 residues. Germline-derived CDR1 and CDR2 are SGHDN and FVKESK. CDR3 region: CASSQDRTGSTDTQYF. The CDR3 DNA sequence: TGTGCCAGCAGCCAAGATAGGACAGGAAGCACAGATACGCAGTATTTT.

V is TRBV14 and J is TRBJ2-2; 7 bases fit TRBD1. The V gene end was trimmed by 5 bases and the J gene end by 4 bases; junction bases not matched to a gene: 13. The CDR3 length is 17 residues. Germline V lookup: CDR1 SGHDN, CDR2 FVKESK. Here the CDR3 DNA reads TGTGCCAGCAGCATAACCGACAGGGTAGTGTTCACCGGGGAGCTGTTTTTT. Its protein is CASSITDRVVFTGELFF.

This chain joins TRBV28 and TRBJ1-5; D perhaps matches TRBD1 (5 bases). CDR1 is MDHEN, CDR2 SYDVKM, per germline. The germline V and J ends were trimmed by 1 base and 7 bases, with 11 bases remaining between them. This CDR3 has 14 residues. The CDR3 bases are TGTGCCAGCAGTTTATTCCAGGGCCAGCAGCCCCAGCATTTT. The encoded protein is CASSLFQGQQPQHF.

V and J are TRBV15 and TRBJ2-3; TRBD2 agrees at 15 bases. Germline trimming cut 6 bases from V and 4 bases from J; bases unmatched to any gene: 8. The CDR3 loop spans 17 amino acids. Per germline, CDR1 LNHNV and CDR2 YYDKDF (reference sequence). The CDR3 DNA sequence: TGTGCCACCAGGGGTTGGACTAGCGGGGGGGCCGCAGATACGCAGTATTTT. This codes for CATRGWTSGGAADTQYF.

V gene TRBV7-6 combines with J gene TRBJ2-5, with D unresolved. There are 16 residues in the CDR3. The V gene lost 4 bases and the J gene lost 2 bases, with 17 bases spanning the gap. The germline CDR1 and CDR2 sequences are SGHVS and FNYEAQ. The CDR3 DNA reads as TGTGCCAGCAGCTCGAGGTCCTTTACGATACAAGAGACCCAGTACTTC. Its protein is CASSSRSFTIQETQYF.

The J gene is TRBJ2-2, the V gene TRBV7-2, with 13 nucleotides matching TRBD2. J gave up 6 bases and V 2 bases, and 6 bases lay outside the gene matches. The germline V gene encodes CDR1 SGHTA and CDR2 FQGNSA. The CDR3 length is 17 residues. The chain's CDR3 is CASSLRGTSGTAGELFF. The CDR3 DNA reads as TGTGCCAGCAGCTTAAGGGGGACTAGCGGGACTGCCGGGGAGCTGTTTTTT.

The CDR3 DNA reads as TGTGCCAGTAGTCTTCTAGCGGGGATAGGAGAGACCCAGTACTTC. It specifies CASSLLAGIGETQYF. The J gene is TRBJ2-5, the V gene TRBV19; 9 bases line up with TRBD2. V lost 5 bases and J lost 4; bases outside the gene matches: 8. Germline CDR1 and CDR2: LNHDA and SQIVND (reference sequence). CDR3 length: 15 residues.